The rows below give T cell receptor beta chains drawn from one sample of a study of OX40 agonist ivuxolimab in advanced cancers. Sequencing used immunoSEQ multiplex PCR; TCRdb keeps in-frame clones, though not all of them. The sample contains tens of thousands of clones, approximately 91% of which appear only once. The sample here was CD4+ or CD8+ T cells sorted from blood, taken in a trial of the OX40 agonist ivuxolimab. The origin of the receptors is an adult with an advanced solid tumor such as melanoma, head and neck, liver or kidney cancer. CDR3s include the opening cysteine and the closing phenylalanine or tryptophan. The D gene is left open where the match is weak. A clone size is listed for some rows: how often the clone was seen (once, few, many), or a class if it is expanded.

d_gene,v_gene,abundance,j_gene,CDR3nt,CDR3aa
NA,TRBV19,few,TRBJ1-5,TGTGCCAGTAGTATAGATCCTACAAACAATCAGCCCCAGCATTTT,CASSIDPTNNQPQHF
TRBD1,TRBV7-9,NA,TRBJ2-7,TGTGCCAGCAGCCCGGACAGGGTTTCCTACGAGCAGTACTTC,CASSPDRVSYEQYF
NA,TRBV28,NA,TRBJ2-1,TGTGCCAGCAGTAACCTCAATGGGGCGAGTGAGCAGTTCTTC,CASSNLNGASEQFF
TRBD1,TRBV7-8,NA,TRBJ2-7,TGTGCCAGCAGCCTCGGGACAGGATTCTCCTACGAGCAGTACTTC,CASSLGTGFSYEQYF
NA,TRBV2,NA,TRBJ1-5,TGTGCCAGCAGTGAACCCACAGGGAAGGGGGAGCCCCAGCATTTT,CASSEPTGKGEPQHF
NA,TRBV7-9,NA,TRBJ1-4,TGTGCCAGCAGCCAACGGGATTCCAATGAAAAACTGTTTTTT,CASSQRDSNEKLFF
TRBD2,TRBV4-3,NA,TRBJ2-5,TGCGCCAGCAGCCAAGTACCTAGCGGCGGGGAGACCCAGTACTTC,CASSQVPSGGETQYF
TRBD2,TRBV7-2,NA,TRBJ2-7,TGTGCCAGCAGCTCGGGACTAGCGACATCCTACGAGCAGTACTTC,CASSSGLATSYEQYF
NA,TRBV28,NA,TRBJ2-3,TGTGCCAGCACTGAGTCCGGGACACAACGCACAGATACGCAGTATTTT,CASTESGTQRTDTQYF
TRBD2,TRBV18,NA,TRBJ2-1,TGTGCCAGCTCACCATTGGCGGGAGGGGGACCCTACAATGAGCAGTTCTTC,CASSPLAGGGPYNEQFF
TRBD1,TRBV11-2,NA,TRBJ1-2,TGTGCCAGCAGCGAGCAGGGGGTGTGGACTAACTATGGCTACACCTTC,CASSEQGVWTNYGYTF
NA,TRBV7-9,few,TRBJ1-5,TGTGCCAGCAGCTTAGCCCGGGGGGACGGCAATCAGCCCCAGCATTTT,CASSLARGDGNQPQHF
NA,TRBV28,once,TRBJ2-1,TGTGCCAGCAGTTCGACAGGTGAGCAGAGGGTCAATGAGCAGTTCTTC,CASSSTGEQRVNEQFF
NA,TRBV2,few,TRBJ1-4,TGTGCCAGCAAACTGGGGGGACTTCGGGAAAAACTGTTTTTT,CASKLGGLREKLFF
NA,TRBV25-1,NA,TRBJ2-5,TGTGCCAGCAGTGCCTTTAGCGGTCAAGAGACCCAGTACTTC,CASSAFSGQETQYF
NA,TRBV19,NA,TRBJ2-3,TGTGCCAGTAGCTACCAAATAGTAGGCGGTAGTGCAGATACGCAGTATTTT,CASSYQIVGGSADTQYF
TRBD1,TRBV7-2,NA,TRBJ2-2,TGTGCCAGCAGCCGACAGGGGAGGGAGCTGTTTTTT,CASSRQGRELFF
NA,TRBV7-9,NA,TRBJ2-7,TGTGCCAGCAGCTTAGCTGAACAGCCTGGGAAGCAGTACTTC,CASSLAEQPGKQYF